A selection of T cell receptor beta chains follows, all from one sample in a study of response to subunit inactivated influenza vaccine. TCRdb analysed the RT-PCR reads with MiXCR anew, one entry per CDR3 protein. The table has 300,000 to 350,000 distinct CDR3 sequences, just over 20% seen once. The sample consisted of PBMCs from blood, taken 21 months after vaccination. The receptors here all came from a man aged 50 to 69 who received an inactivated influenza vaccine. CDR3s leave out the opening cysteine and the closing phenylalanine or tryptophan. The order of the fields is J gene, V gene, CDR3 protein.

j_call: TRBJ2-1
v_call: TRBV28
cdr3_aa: ASSFVSGRSYNEQF

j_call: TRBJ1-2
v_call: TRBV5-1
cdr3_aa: ASSVDRGQGYT

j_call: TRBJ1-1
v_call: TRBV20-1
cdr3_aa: SASGGQRMNTEAF

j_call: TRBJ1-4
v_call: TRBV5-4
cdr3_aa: ASSLDRGQNEKLF

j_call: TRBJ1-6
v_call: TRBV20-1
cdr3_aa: SPTRAARASPLH

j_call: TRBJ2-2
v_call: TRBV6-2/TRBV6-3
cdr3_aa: ASSTQGTGELF

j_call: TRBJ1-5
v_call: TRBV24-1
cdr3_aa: ATARAGGNQPQH

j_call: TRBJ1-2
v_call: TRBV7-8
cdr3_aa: ASSLAQGPTGYT

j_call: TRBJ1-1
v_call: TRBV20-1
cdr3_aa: SARRHGWGSTEAF

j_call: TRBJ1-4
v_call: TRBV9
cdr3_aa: ASSASGQGANEKLF

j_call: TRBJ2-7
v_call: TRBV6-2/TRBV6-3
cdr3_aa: ASSATGRMTYEQY

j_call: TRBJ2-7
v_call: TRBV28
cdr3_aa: ASSHPSISVGYEQY

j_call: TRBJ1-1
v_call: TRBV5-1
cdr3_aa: ASSLRDRPRTEAF

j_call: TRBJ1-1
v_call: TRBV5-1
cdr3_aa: ASSLGEGWFSAF

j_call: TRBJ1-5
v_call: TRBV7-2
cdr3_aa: ASSLARVSNQPQH

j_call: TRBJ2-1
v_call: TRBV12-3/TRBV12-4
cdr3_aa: ASSFYEQF

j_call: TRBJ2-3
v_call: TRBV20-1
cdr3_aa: SAISGTSEGTDTQY

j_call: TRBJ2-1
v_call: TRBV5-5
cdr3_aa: ASSFLGGGAYNEQF

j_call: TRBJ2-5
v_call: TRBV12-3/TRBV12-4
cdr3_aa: ASRAGGMETQY

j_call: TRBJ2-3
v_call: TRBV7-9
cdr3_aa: ASTFTDTQY

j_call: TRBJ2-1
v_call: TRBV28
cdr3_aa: ASSSAAFSEQF

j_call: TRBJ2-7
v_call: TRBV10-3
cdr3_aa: AISDPTLRNEQY

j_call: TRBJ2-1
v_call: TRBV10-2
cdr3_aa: ASSGGASYNEQF

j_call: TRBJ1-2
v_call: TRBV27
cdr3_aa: ASSFRTGPGGYT

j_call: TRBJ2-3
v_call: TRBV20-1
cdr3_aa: SAPGQGSTDTQY

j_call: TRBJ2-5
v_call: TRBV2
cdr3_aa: ASMFSALQETQY

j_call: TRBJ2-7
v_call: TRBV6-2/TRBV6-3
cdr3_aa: ASRGSNTYEQY

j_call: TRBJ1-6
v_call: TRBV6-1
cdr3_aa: ASTTRQGNSPLH

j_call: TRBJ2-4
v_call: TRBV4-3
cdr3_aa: ASSQDMGDLAKNIQY

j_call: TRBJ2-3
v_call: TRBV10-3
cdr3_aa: AISPGQGAADTQY

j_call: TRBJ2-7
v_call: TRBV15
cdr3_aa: ATSRDTGWSYEQY

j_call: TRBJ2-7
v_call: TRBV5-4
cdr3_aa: ATTRDRVPYEQY

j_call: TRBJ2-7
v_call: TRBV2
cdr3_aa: ASGVWNRGRQEQY

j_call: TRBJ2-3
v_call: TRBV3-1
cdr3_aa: ASSLRETSGFLGTDTQY

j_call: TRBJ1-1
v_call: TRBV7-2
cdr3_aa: ASSLASGTNTEAF

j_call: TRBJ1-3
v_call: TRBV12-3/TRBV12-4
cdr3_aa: ASSPSGNTIY

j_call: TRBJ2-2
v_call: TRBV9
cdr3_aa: ASSPYTGELF

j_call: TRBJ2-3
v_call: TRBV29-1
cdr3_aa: SVERRGRPDTQY

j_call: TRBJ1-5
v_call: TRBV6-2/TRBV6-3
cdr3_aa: ASSYGDRYSNQPQH

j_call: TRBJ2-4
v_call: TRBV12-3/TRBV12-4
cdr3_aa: ASTTGGNNIQY

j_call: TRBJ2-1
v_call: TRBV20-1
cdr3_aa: SALVADSSYNEQF